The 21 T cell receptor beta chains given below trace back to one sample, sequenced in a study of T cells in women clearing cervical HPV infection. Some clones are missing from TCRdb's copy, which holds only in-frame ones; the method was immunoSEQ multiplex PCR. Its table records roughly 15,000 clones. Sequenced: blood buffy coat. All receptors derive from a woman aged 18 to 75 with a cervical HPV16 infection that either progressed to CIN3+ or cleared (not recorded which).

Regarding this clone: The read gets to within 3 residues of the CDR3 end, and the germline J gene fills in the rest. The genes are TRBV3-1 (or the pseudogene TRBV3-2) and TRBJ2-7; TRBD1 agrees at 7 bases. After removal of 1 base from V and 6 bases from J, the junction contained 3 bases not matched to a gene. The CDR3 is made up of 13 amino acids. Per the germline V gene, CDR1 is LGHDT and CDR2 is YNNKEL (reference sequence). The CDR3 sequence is CASSQVRQGEQYF. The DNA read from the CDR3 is TGTGCCAGCAGCCAAGTTCGACAGGGCGAG.

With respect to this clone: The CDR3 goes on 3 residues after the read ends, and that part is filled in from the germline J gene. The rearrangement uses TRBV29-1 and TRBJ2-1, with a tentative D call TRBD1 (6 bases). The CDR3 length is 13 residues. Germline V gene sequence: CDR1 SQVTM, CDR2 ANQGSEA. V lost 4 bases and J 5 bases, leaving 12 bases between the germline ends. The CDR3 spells CSVAAGTNNEQFF. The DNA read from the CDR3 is TGCAGCGTTGCGGCAGGGACAAACAATGAG.

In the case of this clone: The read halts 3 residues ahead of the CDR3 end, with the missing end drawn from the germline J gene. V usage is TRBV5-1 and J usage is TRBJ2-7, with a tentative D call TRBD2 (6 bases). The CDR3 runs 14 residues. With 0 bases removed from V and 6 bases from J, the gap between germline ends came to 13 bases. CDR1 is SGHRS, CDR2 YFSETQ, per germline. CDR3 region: CASSLVRGNGEQYF. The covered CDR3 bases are TGCGCCAGCAGCTTGGTCCGGGGGAACGGCGAG. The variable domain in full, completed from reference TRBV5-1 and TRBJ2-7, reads KAGVTQTPRYLIKTRGQQVTLSCSPISGHRSVSWYQQTPGQGLQFLFEYFSETQRNKGNFPGRFSGRQFSNSRSEMNVSTLELGDSALYLCASSLVRGNGEQYFGPGTRLTVT.

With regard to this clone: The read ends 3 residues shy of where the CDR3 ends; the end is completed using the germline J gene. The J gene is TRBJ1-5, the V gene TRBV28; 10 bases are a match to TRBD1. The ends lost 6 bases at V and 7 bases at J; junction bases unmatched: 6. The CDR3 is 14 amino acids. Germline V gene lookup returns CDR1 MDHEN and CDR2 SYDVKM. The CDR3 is CASSVTGGIQPQHF. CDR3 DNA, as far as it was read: TGTGCCAGCAGCGTGACAGGGGGCATACAGCCC.

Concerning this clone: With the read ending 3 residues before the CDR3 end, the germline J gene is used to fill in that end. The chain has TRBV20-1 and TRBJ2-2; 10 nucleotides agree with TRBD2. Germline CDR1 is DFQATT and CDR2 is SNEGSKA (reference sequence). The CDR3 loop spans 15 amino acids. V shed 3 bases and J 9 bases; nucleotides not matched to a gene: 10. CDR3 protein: CSASPAGGPRRELFF. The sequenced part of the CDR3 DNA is TGCAGTGCTAGTCCAGCGGGAGGGCCCAGAAGGGAG.

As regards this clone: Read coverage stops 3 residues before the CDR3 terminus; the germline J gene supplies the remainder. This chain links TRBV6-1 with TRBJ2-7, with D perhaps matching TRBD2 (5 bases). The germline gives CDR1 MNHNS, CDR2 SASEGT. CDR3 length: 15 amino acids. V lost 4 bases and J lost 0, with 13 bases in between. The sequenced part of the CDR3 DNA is TGTGCCAGCAGTGGTCTGGGCACTAGCTCCTACGAG. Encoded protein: CASSGLGTSSYE. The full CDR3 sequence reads CASSGLGTSSYEQYF.

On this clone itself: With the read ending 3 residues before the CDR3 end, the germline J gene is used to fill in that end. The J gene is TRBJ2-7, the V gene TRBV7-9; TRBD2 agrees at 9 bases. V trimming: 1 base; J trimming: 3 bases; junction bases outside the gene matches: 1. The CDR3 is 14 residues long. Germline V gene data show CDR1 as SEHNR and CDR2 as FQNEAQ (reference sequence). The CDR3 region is CASSLGLAVYEQYF. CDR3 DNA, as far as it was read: TGTGCCAGCAGCTTAGGACTAGCGGTCTACGAG.

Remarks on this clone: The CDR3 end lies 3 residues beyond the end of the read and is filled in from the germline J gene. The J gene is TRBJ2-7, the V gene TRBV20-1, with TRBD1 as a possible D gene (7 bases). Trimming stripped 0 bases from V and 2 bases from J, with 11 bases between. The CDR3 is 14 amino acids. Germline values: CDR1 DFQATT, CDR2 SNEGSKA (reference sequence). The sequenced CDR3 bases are TGCAGTGCTAGAGACGCGGGACAGCCCTACGAG. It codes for CSARDAGQPYE. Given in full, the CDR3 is CSARDAGQPYEQYF.

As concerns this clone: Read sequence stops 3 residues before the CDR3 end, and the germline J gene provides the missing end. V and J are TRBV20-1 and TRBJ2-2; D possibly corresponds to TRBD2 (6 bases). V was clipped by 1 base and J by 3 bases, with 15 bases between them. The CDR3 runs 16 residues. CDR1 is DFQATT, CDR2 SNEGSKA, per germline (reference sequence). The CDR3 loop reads CSARAPGGSYTGELFF. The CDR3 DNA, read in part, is TGCAGTGCTAGAGCGCCCGGGGGTTCATACACCGGGGAG.

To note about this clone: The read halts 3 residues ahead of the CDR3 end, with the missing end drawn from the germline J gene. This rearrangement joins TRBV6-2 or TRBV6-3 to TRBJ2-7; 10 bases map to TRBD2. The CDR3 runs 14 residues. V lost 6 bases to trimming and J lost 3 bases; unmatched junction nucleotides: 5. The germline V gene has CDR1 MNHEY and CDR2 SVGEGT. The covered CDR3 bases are TGTGCCAGCAGCGAACTAGCGGGAATCTACGAG. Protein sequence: CASSELAGIYE. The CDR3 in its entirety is CASSELAGIYEQYF.

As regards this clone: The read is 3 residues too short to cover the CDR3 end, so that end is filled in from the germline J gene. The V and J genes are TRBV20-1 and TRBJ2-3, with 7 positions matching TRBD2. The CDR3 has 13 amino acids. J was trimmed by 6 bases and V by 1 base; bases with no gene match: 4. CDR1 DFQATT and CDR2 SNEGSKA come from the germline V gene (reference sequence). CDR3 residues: CSARGLAEDTQYF. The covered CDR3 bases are TGCAGTGCTAGAGGACTAGCCGAGGATACG.

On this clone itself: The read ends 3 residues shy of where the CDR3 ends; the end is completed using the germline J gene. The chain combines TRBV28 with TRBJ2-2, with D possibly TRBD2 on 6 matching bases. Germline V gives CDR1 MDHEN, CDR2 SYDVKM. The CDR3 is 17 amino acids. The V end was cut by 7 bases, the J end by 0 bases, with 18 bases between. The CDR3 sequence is CASTLTGVSANTGELFF. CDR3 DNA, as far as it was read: TGTGCCAGCACCCTCACGGGGGTCTCCGCGAACACCGGGGAG.

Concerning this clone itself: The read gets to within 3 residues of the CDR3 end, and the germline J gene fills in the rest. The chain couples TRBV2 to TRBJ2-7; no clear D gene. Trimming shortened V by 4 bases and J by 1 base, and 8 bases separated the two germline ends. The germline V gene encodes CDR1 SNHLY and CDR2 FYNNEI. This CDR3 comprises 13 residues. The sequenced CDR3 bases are TGTGCCAGCAGTGGACTTTGGTCCTACGAG. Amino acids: CASSGLWSYE. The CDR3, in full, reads CASSGLWSYEQYF.

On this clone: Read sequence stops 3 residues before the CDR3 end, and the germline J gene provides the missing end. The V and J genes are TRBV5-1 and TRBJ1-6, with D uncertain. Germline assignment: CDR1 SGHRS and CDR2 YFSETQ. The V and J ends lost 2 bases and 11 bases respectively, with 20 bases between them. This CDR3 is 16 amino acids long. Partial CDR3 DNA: TGCGCCAGCAGCTTCGGTGGCAAAGGGCGGGTTGCACCC. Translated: CASSFGGKGRVAP. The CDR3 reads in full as CASSFGGKGRVAPLHF.

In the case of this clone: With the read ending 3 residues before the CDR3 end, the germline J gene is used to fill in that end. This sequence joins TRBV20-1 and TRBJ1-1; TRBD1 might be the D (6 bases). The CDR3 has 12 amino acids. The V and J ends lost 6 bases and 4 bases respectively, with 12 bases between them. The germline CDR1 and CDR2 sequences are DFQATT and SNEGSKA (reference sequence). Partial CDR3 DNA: TGCAGTGCCCGTACAGGGAGCACTGAA. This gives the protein CSARTGSTE. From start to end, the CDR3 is CSARTGSTEAFF.

Here the CDR3 reads CASNPSGRNTGELFF. The DNA read from the CDR3 is TGTGCCAGTAACCCTAGCGGGAGGAACACCGGGGAG. This sequence joins TRBV19 and TRBJ2-2; 10 nucleotides agree with TRBD2. The sequence runs out 3 residues before the end of the CDR3; the remainder is reconstructed from the germline J gene. The junction had 3 bases not matched to a gene; V was cut back by 7 bases and J by 1 base. From germline, CDR1 is LNHDA and CDR2 SQIVND (reference sequence). This CDR3 has 15 residues.

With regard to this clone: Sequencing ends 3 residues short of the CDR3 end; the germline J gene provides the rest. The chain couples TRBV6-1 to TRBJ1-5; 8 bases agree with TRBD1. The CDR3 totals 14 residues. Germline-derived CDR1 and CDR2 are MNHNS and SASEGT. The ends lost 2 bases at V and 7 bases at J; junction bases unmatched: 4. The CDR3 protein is CASSELQGGQPQHF. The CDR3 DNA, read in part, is TGTGCCAGCAGTGAATTACAGGGGGGGCAGCCC.

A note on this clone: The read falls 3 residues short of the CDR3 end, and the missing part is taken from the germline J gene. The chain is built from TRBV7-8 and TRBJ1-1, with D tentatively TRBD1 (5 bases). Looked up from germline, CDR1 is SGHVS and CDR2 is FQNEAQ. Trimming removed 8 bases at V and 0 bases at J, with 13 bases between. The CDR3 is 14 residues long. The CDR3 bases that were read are TGTGCCAGCGGATACAGGAGAATGAACACTGAA. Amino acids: CASGYRRMNTE. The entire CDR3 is CASGYRRMNTEAFF.

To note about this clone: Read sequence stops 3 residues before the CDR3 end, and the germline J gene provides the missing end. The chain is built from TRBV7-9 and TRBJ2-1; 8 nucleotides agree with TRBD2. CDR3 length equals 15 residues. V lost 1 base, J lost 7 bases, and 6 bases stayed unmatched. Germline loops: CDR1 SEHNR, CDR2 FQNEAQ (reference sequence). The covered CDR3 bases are TGTGCCAGCAGCTTAGACGGGGGGGCGGGAAATGAG. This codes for CASSLDGGAGNE. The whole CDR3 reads CASSLDGGAGNEQFF.

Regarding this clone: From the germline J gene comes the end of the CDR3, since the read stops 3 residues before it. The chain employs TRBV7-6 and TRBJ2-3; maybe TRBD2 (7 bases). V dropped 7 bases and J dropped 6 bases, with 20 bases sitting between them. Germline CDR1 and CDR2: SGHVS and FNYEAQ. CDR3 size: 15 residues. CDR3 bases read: TGTGCCAGCACCGAACGAAGGGGGGGTGGGGATACG. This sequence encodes CASTERRGGGDT. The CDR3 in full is CASTERRGGGDTQYF.

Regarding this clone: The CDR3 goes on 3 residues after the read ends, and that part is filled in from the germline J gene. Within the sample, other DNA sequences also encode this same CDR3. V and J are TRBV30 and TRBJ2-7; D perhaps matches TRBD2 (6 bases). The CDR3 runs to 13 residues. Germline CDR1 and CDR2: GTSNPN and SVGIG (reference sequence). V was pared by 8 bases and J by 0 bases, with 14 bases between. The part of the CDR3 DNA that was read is TGTGCCGTGGAGGGGCATAGCTCCTACGAG. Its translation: CAVEGHSSYE. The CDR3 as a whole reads CAVEGHSSYEQYF.